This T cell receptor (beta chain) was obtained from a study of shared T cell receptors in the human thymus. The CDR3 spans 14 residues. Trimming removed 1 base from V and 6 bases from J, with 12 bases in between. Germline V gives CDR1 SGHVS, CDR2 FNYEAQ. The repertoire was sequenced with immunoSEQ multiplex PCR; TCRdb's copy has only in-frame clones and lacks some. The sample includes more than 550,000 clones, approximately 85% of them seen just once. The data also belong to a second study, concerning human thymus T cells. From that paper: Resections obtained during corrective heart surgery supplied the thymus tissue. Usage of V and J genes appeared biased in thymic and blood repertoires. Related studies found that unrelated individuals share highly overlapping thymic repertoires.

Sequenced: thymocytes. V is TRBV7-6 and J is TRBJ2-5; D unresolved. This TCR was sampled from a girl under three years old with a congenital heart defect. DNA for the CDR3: TGTGCCAGCAGCTTAGGCCTGCAGGAAAAGACCCAGTACTTC. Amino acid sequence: CASSLGLQEKTQYF. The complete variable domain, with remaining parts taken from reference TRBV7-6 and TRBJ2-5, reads GAGVSQSPRYKVTKRGQDVALRCDPISGHVSLYWYRQALGQGPEFLTYFNYEAQQDKSGLPNDRFSAERPEGSISTLTIQRTEQRDSAMYRCASSLGLQEKTQYFGPGTRLLVL.